This T cell receptor (beta chain) was captured in a study of blood T cell repertoires in COVID-19. Background on the study: COVID-19 samples collected from the United States, Italy and Spain covered acute and convalescent phases. T cells, B-cell-depleted T cells, or PBMCs provided the cDNA or gDNA that served as material.

CDR3 length: 19 residues. In the original processing: Reference gene primer amplification in the assay estimated nucleated cell counts. Clones were sequenced by immunoSEQ multiplex PCR, and TCRdb holds only the in-frame ones, with some missing. From that table come the V and J calls and clone size; the DNA was used to work out D and trimming. The sample yields fewer than 250,000 clones, roughly 82% seen once. Seattle cases were enrolled at active infection and followed longitudinally. The material sequenced was peripheral blood. This chain joins TRBV12-2 and TRBJ2-3; the DNA was not used to check the table's D call, TRBD1. TRBV12-2 is marked as a pseudogene. The sequence came from a woman older than 75 with COVID-19, enrolled during active disease. CDR3 in amino acids: CASRLESLTYRSSTDTQYF. The DNA for the CDR3 is TGTGCAAGTCGCTTAGAGTCATTAACCTACAGATCTAGCACAGATACGCAGTATTTT.